This T cell receptor beta chain was captured by sequencing in a study of CDR3 diversity in severe acne (dated by TCRdb to the late 2010s). For CDR1 and CDR2, the germline V gene (reference sequence) lists LNHDA and SQIVND. From the cysteine up to the phenylalanine, the CDR3 has a length of 15 residues. The sequence is cut down to CDR3 DNA, 45 bases in frame from base 1. V has 7 bases trimmed and J has 2 bases trimmed; junction bases matching no gene number 5. A single count supports this clonotype. Its antigen is unknown. The input lacks base qualities; no much larger clone sits a single base away. A read on its own is weak evidence. The library was generated by PCR. TCRdb lists the instrument as Illumina HiSeq 2000. TCRdb reprocessed the public reads (quality trimming at Q25 with fastp, clone calling with MiXCR) and kept in-frame beta chains. Rows are combined by CDR3 protein, so each entry shows the most common genes and DNA. Counted in this sample were roughly 100,000 distinct CDR3 sequences; roughly 51% of them appeared once. The ten most abundant clones make up around an eighth of the sample.

Sequenced sample: blood. The receptor's source is a male donor with acne. The chain employs TRBV19 and TRBJ2-1; TRBD2 aligns with 10 central bases. For the CDR3, the sequence is CASNSGRAAYNEQFF. The DNA sequence is as follows: TGTGCCAGTAACAGCGGGAGGGCCGCCTACAATGAGCAGTTCTTC.